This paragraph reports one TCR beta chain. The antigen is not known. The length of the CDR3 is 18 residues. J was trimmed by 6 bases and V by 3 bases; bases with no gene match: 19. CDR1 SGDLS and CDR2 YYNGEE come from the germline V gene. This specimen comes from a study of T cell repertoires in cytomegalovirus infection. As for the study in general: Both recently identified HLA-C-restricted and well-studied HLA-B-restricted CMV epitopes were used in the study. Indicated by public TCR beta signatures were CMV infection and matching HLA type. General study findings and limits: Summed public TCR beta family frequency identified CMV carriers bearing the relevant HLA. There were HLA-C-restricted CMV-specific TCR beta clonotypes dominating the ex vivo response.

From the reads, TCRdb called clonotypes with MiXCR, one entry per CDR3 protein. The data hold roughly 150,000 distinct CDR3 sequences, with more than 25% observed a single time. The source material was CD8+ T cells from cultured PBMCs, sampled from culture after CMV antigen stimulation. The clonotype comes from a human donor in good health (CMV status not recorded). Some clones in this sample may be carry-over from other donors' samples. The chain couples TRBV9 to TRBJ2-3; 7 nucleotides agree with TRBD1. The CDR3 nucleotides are TGTGCCAGCAGCGCAAACCCGACAGGGTTGAAGTCGGCGGATACGCAGTATTTT. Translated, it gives CASSANPTGLKSADTQYF. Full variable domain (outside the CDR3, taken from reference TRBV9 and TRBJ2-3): DSGVTQTPKHLITATGQRVTLRCSPRSGDLSVYWYQQSLDQGLQFLIQYYNGEERAKGNILERFSAQQFPDLHSELNLSSLELGDSALYFCASSANPTGLKSADTQYFGPGTRLTVL.